The rows below give T cell receptor beta chains drawn from one sample of a study of T cells in localized non-small cell lung cancer. Data came from immunoSEQ multiplex PCR; TCRdb stores just in-frame clones and leaves some out. This table holds around 91,000 clones, 80% to 90% found once. The sequenced sample was peripheral blood, obtained before any cancer treatment. Source of these receptors: a man between 40 and 75 years old with stage I squamous cell lung carcinoma. Both conserved end residues are part of each CDR3. D genes are given only for firm matches. The size of a clone is reported for some rows only, either as once, few or many, or as a class for expanded clones.

V gene	J gene	D gene	clone size	CDR3 DNA	CDR3 protein
TRBV2	TRBJ2-2	NA	NA	TGTGCCAGCCAGCAAAACACCGGGGAGCTGTTTTTT	CASQQNTGELFF
TRBV7-8	TRBJ1-5	NA	NA	TGTGCCAGCAGCTTAGATCTGAACCAGCCCCAGCATTTT	CASSLDLNQPQHF
TRBV29-1	TRBJ1-1	NA	once	TGCAGCGTTCTCAGAGGAGGCAGGGCGAAGAACACTGAAGCTTTCTTT	CSVLRGGRAKNTEAFF
TRBV9	TRBJ2-7	NA	NA	TGTGCCAGCAGCGTAGCGGACAACTACAACTACGAGCAGTACTTC	CASSVADNYNYEQYF
TRBV30	TRBJ2-5	TRBD1	once	TGTGCCTGGAGTATATCGACAGGGAGAGGGGAGACCCAGTACTTC	CAWSISTGRGETQYF
TRBV7-2	TRBJ1-3	NA	NA	TGTGCCAGCACGCTCGAATCCCGCACCATATATTTT	CASTLESRTIYF
TRBV28	TRBJ2-2	NA	many	TGTGCCAGCAGACCCATCGAGGGGCACAGGAACACCGGGGAGCTGTTTTTT	CASRPIEGHRNTGELFF
TRBV2	TRBJ2-2	NA	NA	TGTGCCAGCAGTTTTAGGGGGTCTGGCGGGGAGCTGTTTTTT	CASSFRGSGGELFF
TRBV6-6	TRBJ1-1	NA	NA	TGTGCCAGCAGTTACGACGCTGAAGCTTTCTTT	CASSYDAEAFF
TRBV5-1	TRBJ2-1	TRBD2	NA	TGCGCCAGCAGCTCTGACCGGAGACTAGCGACGAATGAGCAGTTCTTC	CASSSDRRLATNEQFF
TRBV19	TRBJ2-3	NA	NA	TGTGCCACTAATTGGCGGGCGAGCACAGATACGCAGTATTTT	CATNWRASTDTQYF
TRBV6-1	TRBJ1-1	TRBD1	few	TGTGCCAGCAGTCGAGGACAGGGGGGATCGGGTTTCTTT	CASSRGQGGSGFF
TRBV7-3	TRBJ2-1	NA	NA	TGTGCCAGCAGCAAACAGGGCAAGGCGGGCAATGAGCAGTTCTTC	CASSKQGKAGNEQFF
TRBV6-1	TRBJ2-7	TRBD1	NA	TGTGCCAGCAGGGGACAGGGCGGCTCCTACGAGCAGTACTTC	CASRGQGGSYEQYF
TRBV7-2	TRBJ1-6	NA	NA	TGTGCCAGCAGCTTAGTGGGGACGGGTTCACCCCTCCACTTT	CASSLVGTGSPLHF
TRBV9	TRBJ2-3	NA	NA	TGTGCCAGCAGCGTAGGACGGCCTAGCACAGATACGCAGTATTTT	CASSVGRPSTDTQYF
TRBV28	TRBJ1-1	TRBD1	NA	TGTGCCAGCAGTTTAATTGGCGGGGGGCCAGGGGGCCTTGAAGCTTTCTTT	CASSLIGGGPGGLEAFF
TRBV4-1	TRBJ1-4	TRBD1	few	TGCGCCAGCAGCCGAGTCCCGGGACAGGGGCGGGAAAAACTGTTTTTT	CASSRVPGQGREKLFF
TRBV7-8	TRBJ1-2	TRBD1	NA	TGTGCCAGTTCAAGGGACAGGCAGAACTATGGCTACACCTTC	CASSRDRQNYGYTF
TRBV11-2	TRBJ2-3	TRBD2	NA	TGTGCCAGCAGACGGACTAGCGGGAGTTGGCATTTT	CASRRTSGSWHF
TRBV27	TRBJ1-2	NA	NA	TGTGCCAGCAGAACATCAGGGACTAACTATGGCTACACCTTC	CASRTSGTNYGYTF
TRBV18	TRBJ2-7	NA	NA	TGTGCCAGCTCACCGAGGGGACTGGCTTCCTACGAGCAGTACTTC	CASSPRGLASYEQYF
TRBV5-1	TRBJ2-3	NA	NA	TGCGCCAGCAACCGAGACAGTAACGGAGCAGATACGCAGTATTTT	CASNRDSNGADTQYF
TRBV5-1	TRBJ2-2	NA	NA	TGCGCCAGCAGCTTGGTCCCCACCGGGGCCACCGGGGAGCTGTTTTTT	CASSLVPTGATGELFF
TRBV19	TRBJ2-7	NA	NA	TGTGCCAGTAGCACGGGACGCCAGCTAACCTACGAGCAGTACTTC	CASSTGRQLTYEQYF
TRBV2	TRBJ1-3	NA	NA	TGTGCCAGCAGTGGTGTCAGCTCTGGAAACACCATATATTTT	CASSGVSSGNTIYF